A single sample gave rise to the 27 T cell receptor beta chains below, sequenced in a study of cytomegalovirus exposure and HLA in healthy donors. PCR used 60 Vbeta primers and 13 Jbeta primers. The assay was immunoSEQ multiplex PCR, and TCRdb's table has in-frame clones only and misses some. The profile covers roughly 100,000 clones, with 69% appearing a single time and under 4% taken by the ten largest. Source material: PBMCs. The receptors shown here come from a man younger than 45 in good health and CMV-seronegative.

J is TRBJ1-2 and V is TRBV5-6; 10 positions match TRBD1. CDR1 is SGHDT and CDR2 is YYEEEE in the germline V gene. V shed 5 bases and J 8 bases; nucleotides not matched to a gene: 6. This CDR3 contains 13 residues. The CDR3 reads CASSPDRGIGYTF. The CDR3 DNA reads TGTGCCAGCAGTCCGGACAGGGGGATAGGCTACACCTTC.

The chain has TRBV11-2 and TRBJ2-6; D may be TRBD2 (7 bases). Looked up from germline, CDR1 is SGHAT and CDR2 is FQNNGV. The germline V and J ends were trimmed by 3 bases and 4 bases, with 19 bases remaining between them. CDR3 length equals 18 residues. The CDR3 protein is CASSLLKGGGGGANVLTF. CDR3 coding DNA: TGTGCCAGCAGCTTGCTTAAGGGAGGGGGAGGCGGGGCCAACGTCCTGACTTTC. The full variable domain, completed using reference TRBV11-2 and TRBJ2-6, is EAGVAQSPRYKIIEKRQSVAFWCNPISGHATLYWYQQILGQGPKLLIQFQNNGVVDDSQLPKDRFSAERLKGVDSTLKIQPAKLEDSAVYLCASSLLKGGGGGANVLTFGAGSRLTVL.

This chain uses TRBV5-5 with TRBJ2-7, with 9 bases that match TRBD1. CDR3 size: 13 residues. The trim removed 4 bases at V and 2 bases at J, leaving 1 base unmatched. Germline V gene sequence: CDR1 SGHKS, CDR2 YYEKEE (reference sequence). DNA for the CDR3: TGTGCCAGCAGCCGACAGGGGGCCTACGAGCAGTACTTC. This encodes CASSRQGAYEQYF.

V is TRBV7-8 and J is TRBJ1-5; possibly TRBD1 for D (5 bases). V lost 5 bases, J lost 3 bases, and 17 bases lay in between. This CDR3 comprises 16 residues. Germline V gene data show CDR1 as SGHVS and CDR2 as FQNEAQ. CDR3 in amino acids: CASSPRAPGPNQPQHF. The CDR3 bases are TGTGCCAGCAGCCCCAGGGCCCCCGGGCCCAATCAGCCCCAGCATTTT.

This clone has just a few counts. The gene calls are TRBV5-6 and TRBJ2-5; TRBD2 agrees at 11 bases. V lost 1 base and J lost 5; bases outside the gene matches: 4. The germline CDR1 and CDR2 sequences are SGHDT and YYEEEE. CDR3 length equals 15 residues. CDR3 loop: CASSLTSGSGETQYF. DNA for the CDR3: TGTGCCAGCAGCTTGACTAGCGGGAGCGGTGAGACCCAGTACTTC. Full variable domain (remainder filled in from reference TRBV5-6 and TRBJ2-5): DAGVTQSPTHLIKTRGQQVTLRCSPKSGHDTVSWYQQALGQGPQFIFQYYEEEERQRGNFPDRFSGHQFPNYSSELNVNALLLGDSALYLCASSLTSGSGETQYFGPGTRLLVL.

The CDR3 reads CASSVDGGRVTQYF. CDR3 DNA: TGTGCCAGCAGCGTAGATGGAGGGAGGGTGACCCAGTACTTC. This chain links TRBV9 with TRBJ2-5, with TRBD2 matching 7 bases. The CDR3 length is 14 residues. Germline assignment: CDR1 SGDLS and CDR2 YYNGEE. The trim removed 0 bases at V and 7 bases at J, leaving 6 bases unmatched.

The chain carries TRBV5-1 and TRBJ2-1, with D possibly matching TRBD2 (5 bases). CDR1 is SGHRS, CDR2 YFSETQ, per germline. There are 14 residues in the CDR3. The germline V and J ends were trimmed by 0 bases and 7 bases, with 11 bases remaining between them. This chain's CDR3 is CASSLVGSGNEQFF. CDR3 sequence (DNA): TGCGCCAGCAGCTTGGTAGGGTCGGGGAATGAGCAGTTCTTC.

The CDR3 DNA follows: TGCAGCGTTGAGGTCGAGCGGTCTTTTTCCTACGAGCAGTACTTC. It codes for CSVEVERSFSYEQYF. The chain employs TRBV29-1 and TRBJ2-7, with D possibly TRBD2 on 5 matching bases. V was shortened by 3 bases and J by 1 base, with 16 bases between the two germline ends. This CDR3 has 15 residues. In germline, CDR1 is SQVTM, CDR2 ANQGSEA.

The DNA for the CDR3 is TGTGCCAGCAGCCAAGTACAGGGGCTCTACGAGCAGTACTTC. Encoded protein: CASSQVQGLYEQYF. This chain connects TRBV14 to TRBJ2-7; 7 positions agree with TRBD1. Looked up from germline, CDR1 is SGHDN and CDR2 is FVKESK. Trimming at V came to 1 base and at J to 3 bases, leaving 3 bases not matched to a gene. CDR3 length: 14 amino acids.

A few counts support this clone. The chain recombines TRBV4-1 with TRBJ2-1; 9 bases align to TRBD2. From germline, CDR1 is MGHRA and CDR2 YSYEKL. The ends lost 1 base at V and 3 bases at J; junction bases unmatched: 7. The CDR3 consists of 17 residues. This chain's CDR3 is CASSQGGLAGFYNEQFF. CDR3 nucleotide sequence: TGCGCCAGCAGCCAAGGGGGCCTAGCGGGATTCTACAATGAGCAGTTCTTC.

The genes are TRBV19 and TRBJ1-5; D is uncertain. V was clipped by 2 bases and J by 6 bases, with 8 bases between them. There are 13 residues in the CDR3. Germline assignment: CDR1 LNHDA and CDR2 SQIVND (reference sequence). CDR3: CASSIRRGQPQHF. The CDR3 DNA reads as TGTGCCAGTAGTATAAGGCGGGGTCAGCCCCAGCATTTT.

The chain links TRBV30 to TRBJ2-1; 16 bases match TRBD2. V shed 7 bases and J 1 base; nucleotides not matched to a gene: 13. This CDR3 has 19 amino acids. Germline CDR1 and CDR2: GTSNPN and SVGIG (reference sequence). The CDR3 region has the DNA TGTGCCTCCCGCGTACCCGGGACTAGCGGGAGGGGGTCCTACAATGAGCAGTTCTTC. This translates into CASRVPGTSGRGSYNEQFF.

This clone was seen just once. V is TRBV9 and J is TRBJ1-2; 7 bases agree with TRBD1. CDR1 is SGDLS, CDR2 YYNGEE, per germline. Trimming cost V 2 bases and J 4 bases; bases outside gene matches: 5. This CDR3 region has 14 residues. This chain's CDR3 is CASSVNRGPYGYTF. The DNA of the CDR3 is TGTGCCAGCAGCGTGAACAGGGGTCCCTATGGCTACACCTTC.

The chain is built from TRBV11-3 and TRBJ2-2; D unclear. Trimming shortened V by 1 base and J by 3 bases, and 9 bases separated the two germline ends. The CDR3 loop spans 15 amino acids. CDR1 and CDR2 (germline): SGHNT, YENEEA. CDR3: CASSLGISDTGELFF. The CDR3 DNA sequence: TGTGCCAGCAGCTTAGGTATTTCGGACACCGGGGAGCTGTTTTTT.

The chain couples TRBV6-6 to TRBJ1-2, with a weak D call TRBD1 (5 bases). CDR1 is MNHNY and CDR2 is SVGAGI in the germline V gene (reference sequence). The ends were cut back, 2 bases at V and 3 bases at J, with 10 bases in the middle. The CDR3 consists of 14 residues. In nucleotides, the CDR3 is TGTGCCAGCAGTTACCTTGGGGCGCACTATGGCTACACCTTC. This translates into CASSYLGAHYGYTF.

This chain joins TRBV11-2 and TRBJ2-2; D is possibly TRBD1 (5 bases). V shed 5 bases and J shed 1 base, with 11 bases lying between them. Germline V gene sequence: CDR1 SGHAT, CDR2 FQNNGV. There are 15 residues in the CDR3. The CDR3 spells CASSPVDRNTGELFF. As DNA, the CDR3 is TGTGCCAGCAGCCCCGTAGACAGGAACACCGGGGAGCTGTTTTTT.

The chain carries TRBV6-5 and TRBJ2-5, with 7 positions matching TRBD1. This CDR3 spans 15 amino acids. Germline V gene lookup returns CDR1 MNHEY and CDR2 SVGAGI. With 10 bases clipped from V and 5 bases from J, the junction kept 16 bases outside the gene matches. The DNA of the CDR3 is TGTGCCACCGGTATTGCTAGGGGGCGCAGGGAGACCCAGTACTTC. The encoded protein is CATGIARGRRETQYF.

The genes are TRBV4-1 and TRBJ2-2; D unclear. V shed 2 bases and J shed 0 bases, with 13 bases lying between them. Germline V CDR1 and CDR2: MGHRA, YSYEKL. CDR3 length: 17 amino acids. CDR3 protein: CASSQLTERTNTGELFF. In DNA form, the CDR3 reads TGCGCCAGCAGCCAACTTACAGAACGAACGAACACCGGGGAGCTGTTTTTT.

This sequence joins TRBV15 and TRBJ1-1; D unclear. The CDR3 consists of 13 residues. Looked up from germline, CDR1 is LNHNV and CDR2 is YYDKDF (reference sequence). V dropped 0 bases and J dropped 5 bases, with 7 bases sitting between them. CDR3 loop: CATSRESGTEAFF. CDR3 in DNA: TGTGCCACCAGCAGAGAATCGGGGACTGAAGCTTTCTTT.

This sequence joins TRBV5-4 and TRBJ2-3; D is possibly TRBD1 (6 bases). The CDR3 runs 15 residues. V was shortened by 1 base and J by 4 bases, with 13 bases between the two germline ends. Per germline, CDR1 SGHNT and CDR2 YYREEE (reference sequence). The CDR3 DNA is TGTGCCAGCAGCTTGAACACAGGGCGAGCAGATACGCAGTATTTT. Amino acid sequence: CASSLNTGRADTQYF.

The V and J genes are TRBV19 and TRBJ1-3; TRBD1 matches 7 bases. CDR3 length: 15 residues. Germline CDR1 is LNHDA and CDR2 is SQIVND (reference sequence). The junction had 9 bases not matched to a gene; V was cut back by 6 bases and J by 4 bases. The DNA of the CDR3 is TGTGCCAGTAGAAACAGGGGCGCATCGGGAAACACCATATATTTT. The encoded protein is CASRNRGASGNTIYF.

The V call is TRBV7-2, the J call TRBJ1-2, with 9 bases lining up with TRBD1. The CDR3 runs to 14 residues. In germline, CDR1 is SGHTA, CDR2 FQGNSA. V was clipped by 1 base and J by 8 bases; unmatched bases: 5. The CDR3 is CASSLDRGLGGYTF. CDR3 coding DNA: TGTGCCAGCAGCTTAGACAGGGGGCTAGGGGGCTACACCTTC.

The V gene is TRBV10-3, the J gene TRBJ1-5, with D hard to call. Germline CDR1 ENHRY, CDR2 SYGVKD. The CDR3 extends over 16 amino acids. Deletions cut 1 base from V and 4 bases from J, with 14 bases between. The CDR3 protein is CAISELAMEMNQPQHF. CDR3 in DNA: TGTGCCATCAGTGAGTTGGCAATGGAGATGAATCAGCCCCAGCATTTT.

V usage is TRBV19 and J usage is TRBJ2-1; 10 nucleotides line up with TRBD1. Germline V CDR1 and CDR2: LNHDA, SQIVND (reference sequence). This CDR3 region has 16 residues. V was pared by 5 bases and J by 7 bases, with 11 bases of the junction left unmatched. CDR3 DNA sequence: TGTGCCAGTAGTTCCTCCCGGGACAGGGGAGGTAATGAGCAGTTCTTC. It translates to CASSSSRDRGGNEQFF.

The chain couples TRBV30 to TRBJ1-6; 7 nucleotides line up with TRBD1. V gave up 5 bases and J gave up 6 bases; unmatched junction bases: 16. This CDR3 has 17 residues. Germline CDR1 GTSNPN, CDR2 SVGIG (reference sequence). The CDR3 loop is CAWRIGGARIGNSPLHF. The CDR3 DNA sequence: TGTGCCTGGCGCATAGGGGGCGCGAGGATCGGTAATTCACCCCTCCACTTT.

This chain uses TRBV11-3 with TRBJ1-3; no definite D call. V lost 5 bases and J 4 bases, leaving 9 bases between the germline ends. CDR1 is SGHNT and CDR2 is YENEEA in the germline V gene. CDR3 size: 13 residues. CDR3 region: CASSPSVGNTIYF. The DNA of the CDR3 is TGTGCCAGCAGCCCGAGTGTAGGAAACACCATATATTTT.

This clone was observed once. The chain is built from TRBV5-4 and TRBJ1-4, with D unresolved. The V end was cut by 0 bases, the J end by 7 bases, with 13 bases between. CDR1 and CDR2 from the germline V gene are SGHNT and YYREEE (reference sequence). The CDR3 totals 15 residues. CDR3 amino acids: CASSLGSRSLEKLFF. The CDR3 nucleotides read TGTGCCAGCAGCTTGGGATCTAGGTCCCTTGAAAAACTGTTTTTT.